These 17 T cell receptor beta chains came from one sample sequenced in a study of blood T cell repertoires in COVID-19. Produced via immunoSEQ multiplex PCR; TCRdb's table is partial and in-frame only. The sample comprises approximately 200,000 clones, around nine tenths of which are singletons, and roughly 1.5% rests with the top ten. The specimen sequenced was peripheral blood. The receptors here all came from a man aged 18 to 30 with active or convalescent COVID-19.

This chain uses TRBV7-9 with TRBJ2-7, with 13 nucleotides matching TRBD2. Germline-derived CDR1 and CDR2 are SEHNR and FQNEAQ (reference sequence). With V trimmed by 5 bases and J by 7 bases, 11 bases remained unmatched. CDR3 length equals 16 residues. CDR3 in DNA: TGTGCCAGCAGCATACCAGGACTAGCGGGAGCAAGGGAGCAGTACTTC. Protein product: CASSIPGLAGAREQYF. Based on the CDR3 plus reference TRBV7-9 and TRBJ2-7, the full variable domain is DTGVSQNPRHKITKRGQNVTFRCDPISEHNRLYWYRQTLGQGPEFLTYFQNEAQLEKSRLLSDRFSAERPKGSFSTLEIQRTEQGDSAMYLCASSIPGLAGAREQYFGPGTRLTVT.

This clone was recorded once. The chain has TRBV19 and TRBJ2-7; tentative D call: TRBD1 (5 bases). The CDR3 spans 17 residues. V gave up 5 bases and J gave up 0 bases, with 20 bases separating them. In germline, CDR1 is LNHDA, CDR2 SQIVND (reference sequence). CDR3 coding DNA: TGTGCCAGTAGTTTATCGCAGCTCCAGGGTACCTCCTACGAGCAGTACTTC. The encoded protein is CASSLSQLQGTSYEQYF.

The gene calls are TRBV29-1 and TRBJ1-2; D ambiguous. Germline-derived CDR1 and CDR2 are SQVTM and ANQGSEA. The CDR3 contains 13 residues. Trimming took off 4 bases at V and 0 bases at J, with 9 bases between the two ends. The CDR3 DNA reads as TGCAGCGTTGGGGCCGCAGCTAACTATGGCTACACCTTC. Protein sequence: CSVGAAANYGYTF. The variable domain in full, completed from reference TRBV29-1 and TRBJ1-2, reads SAVISQKPSRDICQRGTSLTIQCQVDSQVTMMFWYRQQPGQSLTLIATANQGSEATYESGFVIDKFPISRPNLTFSTLTVSNMSPEDSSIYLCSVGAAANYGYTFGSGTRLTVV.

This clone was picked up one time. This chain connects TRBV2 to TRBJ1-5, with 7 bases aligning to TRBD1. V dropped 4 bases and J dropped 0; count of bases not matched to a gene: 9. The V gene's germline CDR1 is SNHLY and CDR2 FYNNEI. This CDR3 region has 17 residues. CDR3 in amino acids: CASSVRGPSYSNQPQHF. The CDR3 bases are TGTGCCAGCAGTGTAAGGGGGCCTTCCTATAGCAATCAGCCCCAGCATTTT.

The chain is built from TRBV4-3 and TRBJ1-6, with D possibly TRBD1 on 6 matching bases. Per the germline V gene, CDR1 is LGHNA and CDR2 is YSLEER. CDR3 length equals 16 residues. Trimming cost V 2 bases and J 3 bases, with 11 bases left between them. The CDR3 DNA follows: TGCGCCAGCAGCCAAACCCGGGACATCTATAATTCACCCCTCCACTTT. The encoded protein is CASSQTRDIYNSPLHF.

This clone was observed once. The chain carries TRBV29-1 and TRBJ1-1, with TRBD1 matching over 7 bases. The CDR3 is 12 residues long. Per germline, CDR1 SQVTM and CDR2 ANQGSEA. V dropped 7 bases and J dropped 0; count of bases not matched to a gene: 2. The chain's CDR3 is CSAGQVNTEAFF. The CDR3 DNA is TGCAGCGCTGGACAGGTGAACACTGAAGCTTTCTTT.

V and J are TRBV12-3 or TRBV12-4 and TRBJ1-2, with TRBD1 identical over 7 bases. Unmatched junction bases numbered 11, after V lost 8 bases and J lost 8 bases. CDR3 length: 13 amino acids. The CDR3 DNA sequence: TGTGCCAGCGGGGACAGATCGACCAAAGGCTACACCTTC. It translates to CASGDRSTKGYTF.

CDR3 amino acids: CATTTGYGNTIYF. For the CDR3, the DNA is TGTGCCACCACGACAGGGTATGGAAACACCATATATTTT. The rearrangement links TRBV10-3 to TRBJ1-3; 7 bases match TRBD1. Trimming removed 10 bases from V and 3 bases from J; junction bases left unmatched: 6. The germline gives CDR1 ENHRY, CDR2 SYGVKD. This CDR3 has 13 amino acids.

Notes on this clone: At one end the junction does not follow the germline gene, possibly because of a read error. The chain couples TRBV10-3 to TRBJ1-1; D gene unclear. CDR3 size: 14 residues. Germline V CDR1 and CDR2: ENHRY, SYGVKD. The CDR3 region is CAISDATVKTEAFF. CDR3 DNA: TGTGCCATCAGTGACGCCACTGTGAAGACTGAAGCTTTCTTT.

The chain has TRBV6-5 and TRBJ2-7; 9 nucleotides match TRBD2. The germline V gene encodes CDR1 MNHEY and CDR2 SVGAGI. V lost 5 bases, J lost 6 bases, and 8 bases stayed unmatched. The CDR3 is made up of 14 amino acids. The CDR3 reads CASSRSSGVPEQYF. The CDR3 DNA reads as TGTGCCAGCAGTAGGTCTAGCGGGGTACCCGAGCAGTACTTC.

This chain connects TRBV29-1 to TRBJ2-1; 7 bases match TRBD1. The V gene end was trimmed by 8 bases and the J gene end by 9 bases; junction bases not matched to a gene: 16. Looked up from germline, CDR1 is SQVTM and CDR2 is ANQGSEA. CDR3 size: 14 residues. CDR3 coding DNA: TGCAGCACCCTCGGACAGGTTTTTCCTGGTGAGCAGTTCTTC. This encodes CSTLGQVFPGEQFF.

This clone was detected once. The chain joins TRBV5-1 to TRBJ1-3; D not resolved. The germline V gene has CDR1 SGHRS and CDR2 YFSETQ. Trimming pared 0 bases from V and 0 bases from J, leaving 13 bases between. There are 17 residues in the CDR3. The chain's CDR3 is CASSLAVGRYSGNTIYF. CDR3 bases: TGCGCCAGCAGCTTGGCCGTTGGCAGGTACTCTGGAAACACCATATATTTT.

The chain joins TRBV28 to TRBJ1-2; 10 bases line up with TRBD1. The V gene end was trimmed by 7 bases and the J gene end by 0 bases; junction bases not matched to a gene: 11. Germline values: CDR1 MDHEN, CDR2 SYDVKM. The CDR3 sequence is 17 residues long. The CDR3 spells CASKGQGFGKPNYGYTF. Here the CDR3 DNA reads TGTGCCAGCAAGGGACAGGGGTTTGGAAAGCCTAACTATGGCTACACCTTC.

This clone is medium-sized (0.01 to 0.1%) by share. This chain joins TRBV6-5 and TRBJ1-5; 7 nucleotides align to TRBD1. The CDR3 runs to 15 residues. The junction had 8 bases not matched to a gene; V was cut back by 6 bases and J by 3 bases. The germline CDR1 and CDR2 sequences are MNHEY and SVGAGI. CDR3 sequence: CASRWGQMDNQPQHF. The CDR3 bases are TGTGCCAGCAGATGGGGACAGATGGACAATCAGCCCCAGCATTTT.

Here the CDR3 DNA reads TGCAGCGTTCGACGGGACCCTAGCGGGAGGGGATACAATGAGCAGTTCTTC. Translation gives CSVRRDPSGRGYNEQFF. The gene calls are TRBV29-1 and TRBJ2-1; 12 bases agree with TRBD2. Germline CDR1 is SQVTM and CDR2 is ANQGSEA. V lost 5 bases and J lost 4; bases outside the gene matches: 12. The CDR3 contains 17 residues.

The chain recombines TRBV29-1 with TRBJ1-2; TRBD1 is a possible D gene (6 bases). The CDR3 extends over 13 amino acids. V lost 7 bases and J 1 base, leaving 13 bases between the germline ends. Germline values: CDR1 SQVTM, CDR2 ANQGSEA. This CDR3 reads CSATDRINYGYTF. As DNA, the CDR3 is TGCAGCGCGACTGACAGGATTAACTATGGCTACACCTTC. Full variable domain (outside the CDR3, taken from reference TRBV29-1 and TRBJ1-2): SAVISQKPSRDICQRGTSLTIQCQVDSQVTMMFWYRQQPGQSLTLIATANQGSEATYESGFVIDKFPISRPNLTFSTLTVSNMSPEDSSIYLCSATDRINYGYTFGSGTRLTVV.

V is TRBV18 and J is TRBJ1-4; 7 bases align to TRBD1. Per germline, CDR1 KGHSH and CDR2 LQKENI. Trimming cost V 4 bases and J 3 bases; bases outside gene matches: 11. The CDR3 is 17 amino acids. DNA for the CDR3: TGTGCCAGCTCACTACGAAGAGGGGGCTTGGCTAATGAAAAACTGTTTTTT. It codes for CASSLRRGGLANEKLFF. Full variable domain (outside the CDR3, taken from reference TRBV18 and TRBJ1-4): NAGVMQNPRHLVRRRGQEARLRCSPMKGHSHVYWYRQLPEEGLKFMVYLQKENIIDESGMPKERFSAEFPKEGPSILRIQQVVRGDSAAYFCASSLRRGGLANEKLFFGSGTQLSVL.